This TCR beta chain was retrieved from a study of CD8+ T cells in alopecia areata. Turning to the study itself: Among treated patients, severity was scored by affected scalp area percentage.

Points from the study as a whole: Higher clonality than in normal scalp was seen in lesional scalp, especially alopecia totalis/universalis.

Germline CDR1 reads MNHEY; CDR2 reads SMNVEV (reference sequence). CDR3 size: 15 residues. Between the trimmed V and J ends, which lost 1 base and 2 bases, there was a span of 11 bases. Treatment specified: oral pan-JAK inhibitor, 5-10 mg twice daily. From alopecia areata patients, lesional scalp punch biopsies and peripheral blood were collected. This clone has a single count. Its target is unknown. cDNA serving as the sequencing template came from extracted, reverse transcribed RNA. TCRdb's table, derived via immunoSEQ multiplex PCR, lists solely in-frame clones and lacks some. The table includes about 100,000 clones, 84% detected once.

The TCR sequence derives from a human donor with alopecia areata. This chain connects TRBV27 to TRBJ2-5, with D tentatively TRBD1 (6 bases). Sequencing used CD8+ T cells sorted from blood, obtained at week 24, from a patient treated with tofacitinib. The CDR3 bases are TGTGCCAGCAGTTTATGGGGGCCTCCTCAAGAGACCCAGTACTTC. Protein: CASSLWGPPQETQYF.